A selection of T cell receptor beta chains follows, all from one sample in a study of T cells after yellow fever vaccination. TCRdb used MiXCR to reprocess the 5' RACE reads, holding one entry per CDR3 protein. The sample includes some 390,000 distinct CDR3 sequences, about 19% of them seen just once. This material consisted of PBMCs, taken before the yellow fever booster vaccination. Receptors originate from a man between 18 and 29 years old who received the YFV17D yellow fever vaccine. Both conserved end residues are part of each CDR3. A D gene is named only where the DNA matches it firmly. Clone size appears in some rows only: once, few, many, or a class for an expanded clone.

d_call clone_size j_call v_call cdr3_nt cdr3_aa
TRBD2 - TRBJ2-7 TRBV6-6 TGTGCCAGCAAAATTAGCGGGGGGGCCGCCGAGCAGTACTTC CASKISGGAAEQYF
- once TRBJ2-2 TRBV4-3 TGCGCCAGCAGCCAAGAAATCGGCCTGAACACCGGGGAGCTGTTTTTT CASSQEIGLNTGELFF
- few TRBJ2-1 TRBV7-2 TGTGCCAGCAGCTGGAGGGTTCCCGGACCGCAGTTCTTC CASSWRVPGPQFF
- - TRBJ2-7 TRBV15 TGTGCCGTAGGGGGGGCTAACTCCTACGAGCAGTACTTC CAVGGANSYEQYF
TRBD2 - TRBJ2-2 TRBV12-3/TRBV12-4 TGTGCCAGCAGTTCCTTGGGGGGGGAAAACACCGGGGAGCTGTTTTTT CASSSLGGENTGELFF
- - TRBJ2-5 TRBV6-5 TGTGCCAGCAGCACACGAGGGCGTCGGGAGACCCAGTACTTC CASSTRGRRETQYF
- - TRBJ2-1 TRBV11-2 TGTGCCAGCAGCTTAGGTTACTCGGACGGGGCTACCTACAATGAGCAGTTCTTC CASSLGYSDGATYNEQFF
- few TRBJ2-3 TRBV7-2 TGTGCCAGCAGCTTAGGGCGTACTACAGATACGCAGTATTTT CASSLGRTTDTQYF
TRBD2 few TRBJ2-7 TRBV18 TGTGCCAGCTCACTAACTAGCGGGGGGGCCCACGAGCAGTACTTC CASSLTSGGAHEQYF
- few TRBJ1-2 TRBV25-1 TGTGCCAGCAGTGATACTCTGCTCTATGGCTACACCTTC CASSDTLLYGYTF
- - TRBJ1-2 TRBV20-1 TGCAGTGCTAGAGATTTAGGGCAGGGAAGGGTCTATGGCTACACCTTC CSARDLGQGRVYGYTF
- - TRBJ2-1 TRBV5-5 TGTGCCAGCAGCTTGTTCGGGAGGACAGCCTACAATGAGCAGTTCTTC CASSLFGRTAYNEQFF
TRBD2 few TRBJ2-1 TRBV5-6 TGTGCCAGCAGCTTGGGGGCTAGCGGGGGGCCGTCCTACAATGAGCAGTTCTTC CASSLGASGGPSYNEQFF
- - TRBJ2-2 TRBV19 TGTGCCAGTAGCCCCCACGGACCGGGGACCGGGGAGCTGTTTTTT CASSPHGPGTGELFF
- few TRBJ1-1 TRBV19 TGTGCCAGTAGTATCGAGGGGGACACTGAAGCTTTCTTT CASSIEGDTEAFF
- - TRBJ1-3 TRBV10-3 TGTGCCACCCAGCGGGCAGGTAGCTCTGGAAACACCATATATTTT CATQRAGSSGNTIYF
TRBD1 - TRBJ1-2 TRBV2 TGTGCCAGCAGTGAGCGACAGGGCGACGGCTACACCTTC CASSERQGDGYTF
- few TRBJ1-2 TRBV4-2 TGTGCCAGCAGCCAAGAAGCTGGAGACCTCTATGGCTACACCTTC CASSQEAGDLYGYTF
- few TRBJ1-5 TRBV2 TGTGCCAGCAGGATTTCCGGCGGAGGGGATCAGCCCCAGCATTTT CASRISGGGDQPQHF
- once TRBJ2-3 TRBV5-1 TGCGCCAGCACCGGGGTCGCAGATACGCAGTATTTT CASTGVADTQYF
- few TRBJ2-4 TRBV12-3/TRBV12-4 TGTGCCAGCAGTTTCGGCAAAAACATTCAGTACTTC CASSFGKNIQYF
TRBD2 - TRBJ2-5 TRBV11-2 TGTGCCAGCAGCCCACGGGCGGGGGGGCAAGAGACCCAGTACTTC CASSPRAGGQETQYF
TRBD2 few TRBJ2-3 TRBV11-1 TGTGCCAGCAGCACCTCTAGCGGGGGAGATACGCAGTATTTT CASSTSSGGDTQYF
TRBD1 - TRBJ1-1 TRBV27 TGTGCCAGCTTGGGACAGCCCAACACTGAAGCTTTCTTT CASLGQPNTEAFF
TRBD2 few TRBJ2-3 TRBV24-1 TGTGCCACCAGTGAACTAGCGGGGGCAGATACGCAGTATTTT CATSELAGADTQYF
TRBD1 - TRBJ1-1 TRBV4-1 TGCGCCAGCAGCCAAGGCGACAGGGTGGGCACTGAAGCTTTCTTT CASSQGDRVGTEAFF
TRBD1 few TRBJ2-2 TRBV20-1 TGCAGTGCTCAATCGGGACAGTTCGGCGGGGAGCTGTTTTTT CSAQSGQFGGELFF
- - TRBJ2-5 TRBV4-3 TGCGCCAGCAGCCAAGATTTGGGGGGCCGGCGGGAGACCCAGTACTTC CASSQDLGGRRETQYF
- - TRBJ2-1 TRBV7-2 TGTGCCAGCAGCAGTTATGGCGGTGAGCAGTTCTTC CASSSYGGEQFF
- - TRBJ2-7 TRBV7-2 TGTGCCAGCAGCCCCGAACAGGGTTCCTACGAGCAGTACTTC CASSPEQGSYEQYF
- few TRBJ1-6 TRBV4-3 TGCGCCAGCAGCCAAGAAGCAGGGAGAAATTCACCCCTCCACTTT CASSQEAGRNSPLHF
- few TRBJ2-7 TRBV4-3 TGCGCCAGCAGCCAAGTTCGAGTCTCCTGGGATAAATTGTCCTACGAGCAGTACTTC CASSQVRVSWDKLSYEQYF
- - TRBJ2-5 TRBV20-1 TGCAGTGCTAGTTCCGGGGCCTACCAAGAGACCCAGTACTTC CSASSGAYQETQYF
- few TRBJ2-2 TRBV7-6 TGTGCCAGCAACCCCGGGACTTTGAACACCGGGGAGCTGTTTTTT CASNPGTLNTGELFF
TRBD2 - TRBJ2-5 TRBV29-1 TGCAGCGTCGGGGGGAGCTGGGTGGGAGAGACCCAGTACTTC CSVGGSWVGETQYF
- few TRBJ2-3 TRBV28 TGTGCCAGCAGCTCGCCTCAGGGAGATACGCAGTATTTT CASSSPQGDTQYF
- - TRBJ1-2 TRBV7-2 TGTGCCAGCAGCTTAGCTGGAGGGGGGTTACCGGATGGCTACACCTTC CASSLAGGGLPDGYTF
- few TRBJ2-3 TRBV7-9 TGTGCCAGCAGCTTACTGGGGCGAAACACAGATACGCAGTATTTT CASSLLGRNTDTQYF
TRBD2 - TRBJ2-1 TRBV7-2 TGTGCCAGCAGGGAGCGACTAGCGGGGGGGCGTGAGCAGTTCTTC CASRERLAGGREQFF
- - TRBJ1-1 TRBV6-5 TGTGCCAGCGAGGTCGGCACTGAAGCTTTCTTT CASEVGTEAFF
- - TRBJ2-1 TRBV24-1 TGTGCCACCTCTGAGGTTGGCAATGAGCAGTTCTTC CATSEVGNEQFF
- few TRBJ2-3 TRBV6-2/TRBV6-3 TGTGCCACCGGGGACGGGGGCACAGATACGCAGTATTTT CATGDGGTDTQYF
- - TRBJ2-7 TRBV12-3/TRBV12-4 TGTGCCAGCAGTTTAGGGGTTAGCAGATACGAGCAGTACTTC CASSLGVSRYEQYF
- - TRBJ1-1 TRBV6-6 TGTGCCAGCAGGCCACACGGGGATCCGAACACTGAAGCTTTCTTT CASRPHGDPNTEAFF
- few TRBJ1-2 TRBV18 TGTGCCAGCTCACCACCCGGTGGGGCGTTCGGCTACACCTTC CASSPPGGAFGYTF
TRBD1 - TRBJ2-5 TRBV4-2 TGTGCCAGCAGCCAAGCCCCGACAGGGGGAACGGAGACCCAGTACTTC CASSQAPTGGTETQYF